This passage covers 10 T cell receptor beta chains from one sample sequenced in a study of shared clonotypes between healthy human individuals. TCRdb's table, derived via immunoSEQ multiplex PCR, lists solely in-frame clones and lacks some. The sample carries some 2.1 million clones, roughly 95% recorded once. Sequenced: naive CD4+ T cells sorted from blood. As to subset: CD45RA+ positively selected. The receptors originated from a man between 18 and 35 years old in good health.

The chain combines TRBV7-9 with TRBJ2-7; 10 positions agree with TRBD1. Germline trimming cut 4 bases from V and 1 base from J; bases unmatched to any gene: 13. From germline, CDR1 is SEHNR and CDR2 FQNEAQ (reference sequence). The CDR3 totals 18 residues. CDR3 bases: TGTGCCAGCAGCTCTTTTTCAAGACCGGGACAGGGGTCCTACGAGCAGTACTTC. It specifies CASSSFSRPGQGSYEQYF.

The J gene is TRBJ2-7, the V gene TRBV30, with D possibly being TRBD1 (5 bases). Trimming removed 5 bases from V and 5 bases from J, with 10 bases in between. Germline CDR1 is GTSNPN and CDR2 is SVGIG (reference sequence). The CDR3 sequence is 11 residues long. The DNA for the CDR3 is TGTGCCTGGTCGACAGCCCACGAGCAGTACTTC. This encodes CAWSTAHEQYF.

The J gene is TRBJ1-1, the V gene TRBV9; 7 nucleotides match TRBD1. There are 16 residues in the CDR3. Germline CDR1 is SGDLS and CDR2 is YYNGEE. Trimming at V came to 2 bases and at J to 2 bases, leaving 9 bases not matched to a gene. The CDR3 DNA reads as TGTGCCAGCAGCGTTAGCAGGGGGTTGGGAAACACTGAAGCTTTCTTT. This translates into CASSVSRGLGNTEAFF.

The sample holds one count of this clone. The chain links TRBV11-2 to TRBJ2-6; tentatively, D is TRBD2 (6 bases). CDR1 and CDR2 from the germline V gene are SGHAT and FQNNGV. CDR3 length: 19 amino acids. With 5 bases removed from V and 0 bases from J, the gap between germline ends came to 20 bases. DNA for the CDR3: TGTGCCAGCAGCCTAGGGGTCGGGACTGGCAGCTCTGGGGCCAACGTCCTGACTTTC. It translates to CASSLGVGTGSSGANVLTF.

CDR3 in DNA: TGTGCCAGCAGTTTGTCTGTAGGACTAGCGGGGGGGCCTGGAAGAGAGCAGTACTTC. This gives the protein CASSLSVGLAGGPGREQYF. The chain employs TRBV28 and TRBJ2-7, with 15 bases matching TRBD2. This CDR3 is built from 19 residues. V was clipped by 3 bases and J by 7 bases; unmatched bases: 16. Germline values: CDR1 MDHEN, CDR2 SYDVKM.

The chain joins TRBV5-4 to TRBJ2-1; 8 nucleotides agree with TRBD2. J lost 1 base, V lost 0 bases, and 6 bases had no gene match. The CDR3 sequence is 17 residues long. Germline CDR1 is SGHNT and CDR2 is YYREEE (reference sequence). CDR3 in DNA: TGTGCCAGCAGCTTGGCCGGGGGCGGGAGGTCCTACAATGAGCAGTTCTTC. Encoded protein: CASSLAGGGRSYNEQFF.

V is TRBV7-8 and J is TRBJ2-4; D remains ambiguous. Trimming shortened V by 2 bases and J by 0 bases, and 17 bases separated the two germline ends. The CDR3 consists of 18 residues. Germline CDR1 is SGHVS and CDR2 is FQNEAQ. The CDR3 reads CASSLWKLGLGAKNIQYF. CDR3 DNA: TGTGCCAGCAGCTTATGGAAATTGGGGTTGGGAGCCAAAAACATTCAGTACTTC.

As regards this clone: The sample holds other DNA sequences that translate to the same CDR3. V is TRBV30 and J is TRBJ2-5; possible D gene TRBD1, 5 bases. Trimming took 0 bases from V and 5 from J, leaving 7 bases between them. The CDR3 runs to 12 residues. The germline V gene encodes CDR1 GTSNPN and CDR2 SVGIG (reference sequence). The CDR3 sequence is CAWSVSGETQYF. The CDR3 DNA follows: TGTGCCTGGAGTGTTTCAGGGGAGACCCAGTACTTC.

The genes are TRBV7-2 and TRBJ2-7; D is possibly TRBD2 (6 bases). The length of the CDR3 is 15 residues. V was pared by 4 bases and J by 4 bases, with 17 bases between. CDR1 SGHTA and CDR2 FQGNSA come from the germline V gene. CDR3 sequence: CASSSREKGRYEQYF. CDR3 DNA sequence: TGTGCCAGCAGCTCACGGGAGAAGGGTCGTTACGAGCAGTACTTC.

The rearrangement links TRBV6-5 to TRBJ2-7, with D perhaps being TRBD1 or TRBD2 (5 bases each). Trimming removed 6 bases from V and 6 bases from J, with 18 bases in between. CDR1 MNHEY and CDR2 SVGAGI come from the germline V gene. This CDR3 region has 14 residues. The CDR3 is CASSRTGTLPEQYF. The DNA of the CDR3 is TGTGCCAGCAGCCGTACGGGGACCCTCCCCGAGCAGTACTTC.